The next 29 T cell receptor beta chains were all read from a single sample in a study of OX40 agonist ivuxolimab in advanced cancers. Method: immunoSEQ multiplex PCR; TCRdb's copy keeps in-frame clones and lacks some. The table lists around 69,000 clones, around 91% of them singletons. The material sequenced was CD4+ or CD8+ T cells sorted from blood, taken in a trial of the OX40 agonist ivuxolimab. These receptors were obtained from an adult with an advanced solid tumor such as melanoma, head and neck, liver or kidney cancer.

The chain joins TRBV28 to TRBJ1-5; TRBD1 agrees at 7 bases. The length of the CDR3 is 15 residues. V shed 3 bases and J 4 bases; nucleotides not matched to a gene: 6. The germline V gene has CDR1 MDHEN and CDR2 SYDVKM. The CDR3 spells CASSFRTGPNQPQHF. CDR3 in DNA: TGTGCCAGCAGTTTTAGGACAGGACCAAATCAGCCCCAGCATTTT. The full variable domain, its missing parts supplied by reference TRBV28 and TRBJ1-5, is DVKVTQSSRYLVKRTGEKVFLECVQDMDHENMFWYRQDPGLGLRLIYFSYDVKMKEKGDIPEGYSVSREKKERFSLILESASTNQTSMYLCASSFRTGPNQPQHFGDGTRLSIL.

This sequence joins TRBV9 and TRBJ2-3, with D possibly being TRBD1 (5 bases). The CDR3 length is 16 residues. Trimming took off 3 bases at V and 3 bases at J, with 17 bases between the two ends. Per germline, CDR1 SGDLS and CDR2 YYNGEE. As DNA, the CDR3 is TGTGCCAGCAGCGGATACATCGGCAGGGTTACAGATACGCAGTATTTT. Residues: CASSGYIGRVTDTQYF.

The chain carries TRBV4-1 and TRBJ2-1; D might be TRBD2 (5 bases). V lost 1 base and J 11 bases, leaving 12 bases between the germline ends. CDR1 MGHRA and CDR2 YSYEKL come from the germline V gene. The CDR3 runs to 13 residues. The CDR3 protein is CASSQVGNSQQFF. As DNA, the CDR3 is TGCGCCAGCAGCCAAGTCGGGAACTCTCAGCAGTTCTTC.

Comments on this clone: Relative to the germline gene, one junction end is altered; a read error may explain this. The V call is TRBV28, the J call TRBJ2-7; 7 positions match TRBD1. The CDR3 is 21 amino acids. Germline CDR1 is MDHEN and CDR2 is SYDVKM. The DNA for the CDR3 is TGTACCAGCAGTTTATTAGTGTATCCGGAAGGGGGCACCTTTTTCGGCTACGAGCAGTACTTC. Its protein product is CTSSLLVYPEGGTFFGYEQYF.

The chain links TRBV11-2 to TRBJ1-1; D gene ambiguous. The CDR3 extends over 12 amino acids. Trimming pared 8 bases from V and 2 bases from J, leaving 9 bases between. Germline V gene sequence: CDR1 SGHAT, CDR2 FQNNGV. CDR3 DNA: TGTGCCAGCGAGGACGGAAACACTGAAGCTTTCTTT. Its protein product is CASEDGNTEAFF.

The V gene is TRBV5-6, the J gene TRBJ2-5, with unresolved D. V lost 2 bases and J lost 1, with 9 bases in between. Germline V gene data show CDR1 as SGHDT and CDR2 as YYEEEE. The CDR3 extends over 14 amino acids. The CDR3 DNA reads as TGTGCCAGCAGCTTTCCGGCCTTCCAAGAGACCCAGTACTTC. It translates to CASSFPAFQETQYF. The variable domain in full, completed from reference TRBV5-6 and TRBJ2-5, reads DAGVTQSPTHLIKTRGQQVTLRCSPKSGHDTVSWYQQALGQGPQFIFQYYEEEERQRGNFPDRFSGHQFPNYSSELNVNALLLGDSALYLCASSFPAFQETQYFGPGTRLLVL.

This chain joins TRBV10-2 and TRBJ2-7; a possible D gene is TRBD2 (6 bases). Trimming cost V 4 bases and J 0 bases, with 10 bases left between them. The germline V gene encodes CDR1 WSHSY and CDR2 SAAADI. CDR3 size: 14 residues. CDR3 sequence reads: CASSGGGTSYEQYF. CDR3 coding DNA: TGCGCCAGCAGTGGTGGAGGGACCTCCTACGAGCAGTACTTC.

The rearrangement uses TRBV5-5 and TRBJ1-2, with TRBD1 as a possible D gene (5 bases). V lost 1 base and J lost 5, with 12 bases in between. The germline V gene encodes CDR1 SGHKS and CDR2 YYEKEE (reference sequence). This CDR3 contains 14 residues. The CDR3 DNA reads TGTGCCAGCAGCTTGTGGGGGACGGGGTATGGCTACACCTTC. Amino acid sequence: CASSLWGTGYGYTF.

V usage is TRBV28 and J usage is TRBJ2-3; no reliable D call. CDR1 and CDR2 from the germline V gene are MDHEN and SYDVKM. Deletions cut 5 bases from V and 1 base from J, with 16 bases between. The CDR3 contains 16 residues. CDR3 sequence reads: CASSPRGGLGTDTQYF. The CDR3 DNA is TGTGCCAGCAGTCCCCGCGGTGGGTTGGGCACAGATACGCAGTATTTT.

The J gene is TRBJ1-1, the V gene TRBV27; D gene uncertain. CDR1 MNHEY and CDR2 SMNVEV come from the germline V gene (reference sequence). V was cut by 3 bases and J by 2 bases, with 10 bases left in between. This CDR3 comprises 14 residues. The DNA for the CDR3 is TGTGCCAGCAGTTTGTTGGCGGGAAACACTGAAGCTTTCTTT. This encodes CASSLLAGNTEAFF.

The chain couples TRBV7-9 to TRBJ1-1, with D perhaps matching TRBD1 (6 bases). The germline gives CDR1 SEHNR, CDR2 FQNEAQ (reference sequence). The CDR3 extends over 14 amino acids. V lost 7 bases to trimming and J lost 4 bases, with 16 bases between them. The CDR3 here is CASTLGTTLTEAFF. CDR3 sequence (DNA): TGTGCCAGCACCCTCGGGACAACGCTCACTGAAGCTTTCTTT.

This chain links TRBV29-1 with TRBJ2-1; tentatively, D is TRBD1 or TRBD2 (5 bases each). The ends were cut back, 1 base at V and 8 bases at J, with 12 bases in the middle. From germline, CDR1 is SQVTM and CDR2 ANQGSEA. This CDR3 has 13 residues. CDR3 nucleotides: TGCAGCGTTGAAGGGGGGTCCGTATATGAGCAGTTCTTC. It translates to CSVEGGSVYEQFF.

CDR3 DNA: TGCGCCAGCAGCTTCTCCCTGCCCGGAGATACGCAGTATTTT. Protein sequence: CASSFSLPGDTQYF. The chain recombines TRBV5-1 with TRBJ2-3; D not certain. Germline CDR1 and CDR2: SGHRS and YFSETQ. Trimming cost V 2 bases and J 5 bases, with 12 bases left between them. This CDR3 spans 14 amino acids.

The chain recombines TRBV2 with TRBJ1-6, with D uncertain. Trimming pared 2 bases from V and 11 bases from J, leaving 10 bases between. From germline, CDR1 is SNHLY and CDR2 FYNNEI. The CDR3 runs to 13 residues. DNA for the CDR3: TGTGCCAGCAGTGAAATTCAGAGGACACCCCTCCACTTT. Protein sequence: CASSEIQRTPLHF.

This clone was recorded a few times. The rearrangement links TRBV7-6 to TRBJ1-3; D perhaps matches TRBD1 (5 bases). This CDR3 has 16 residues. Germline CDR1 SGHVS, CDR2 FNYEAQ. V was shortened by 6 bases and J by 0 bases, with 15 bases between the two germline ends. In DNA form, the CDR3 reads TGTGCCAGCAGTCCGGGACCGGGATACTCTGGAAACACCATATATTTT. Translation gives CASSPGPGYSGNTIYF.

The chain is built from TRBV7-9 and TRBJ1-1, with D unclear. Germline-derived CDR1 and CDR2 are SEHNR and FQNEAQ (reference sequence). CDR3 length: 15 amino acids. The V and J ends lost 0 bases and 2 bases respectively, with 10 bases between them. The CDR3 spells CASSLALGANTEAFF. The CDR3 DNA reads as TGTGCCAGCAGCTTAGCGCTAGGAGCTAACACTGAAGCTTTCTTT.

The chain uses TRBV9 and TRBJ1-1, with D unclear. Germline V CDR1 and CDR2: SGDLS, YYNGEE. The V end was cut by 0 bases, the J end by 5 bases, with 8 bases between. This CDR3 region has 13 residues. The CDR3 region is CASSVVKGTEAFF. DNA of the CDR3: TGTGCCAGCAGCGTAGTCAAAGGGACTGAAGCTTTCTTT.

The chain joins TRBV4-3 to TRBJ1-1, with a weak D call TRBD1 (5 bases). V dropped 0 bases and J dropped 1 base, with 12 bases sitting between them. The germline V gene encodes CDR1 LGHNA and CDR2 YSLEER. CDR3 size: 16 residues. CDR3 in DNA: TGCGCCAGCAGCCAAGATCGAAGGGGAGGGAACACTGAAGCTTTCTTT. The encoded protein is CASSQDRRGGNTEAFF.

J is TRBJ2-7 and V is TRBV10-3, with 8 positions matching TRBD2. The V segment lost 2 bases and the J segment 6 bases; nucleotides outside the gene matches: 12. The CDR3 has 16 amino acids. The germline V gene encodes CDR1 ENHRY and CDR2 SYGVKD. The CDR3 DNA reads TGTGCCATCAGTGAGATGGGCGGGAGGACTTCGGGCGAGCAGTACTTC. Encoded protein: CAISEMGGRTSGEQYF.

This sequence joins TRBV5-1 and TRBJ1-4; TRBD1 matches 7 bases. With 4 bases clipped from V and 6 bases from J, the junction kept 12 bases outside the gene matches. This CDR3 region has 16 residues. Germline CDR1 and CDR2: SGHRS and YFSETQ. The CDR3 DNA reads as TGCGCCAGCAGCCCTTCATCGGACAGGCGGGATGAAAAACTGTTTTTT. It is translated as CASSPSSDRRDEKLFF.

The rearrangement joins TRBV27 to TRBJ1-1, with unresolved D. CDR3 length: 13 amino acids. The V end lost 3 bases, the J end lost 4 bases, and 9 bases lay between the germline ends. Germline-derived CDR1 and CDR2 are MNHEY and SMNVEV (reference sequence). CDR3 sequence: CASSFKGGTEAFF. Written as DNA, the CDR3 is TGTGCCAGCAGTTTTAAGGGTGGCACTGAAGCTTTCTTT.

V and J are TRBV13 and TRBJ2-7; D call uncertain. The CDR3 has 14 amino acids. V lost 0 bases and J lost 0, with 6 bases in between. From germline, CDR1 is PRHDT and CDR2 FYEKMQ (reference sequence). This CDR3 is CASSLGDFSYEQYF. The CDR3 DNA reads as TGTGCCAGCAGCTTAGGGGATTTCTCCTACGAGCAGTACTTC.

This chain links TRBV19 with TRBJ1-5, with D hard to call. The V gene lost 7 bases and the J gene lost 0 bases, with 13 bases spanning the gap. The CDR3 contains 15 residues. The germline CDR1 and CDR2 sequences are LNHDA and SQIVND (reference sequence). The chain's CDR3 is CASTLTGYSNQPQHF. The CDR3 coding sequence is TGTGCCAGTACCTTAACTGGGTATAGCAATCAGCCCCAGCATTTT.

The chain joins TRBV12-5 to TRBJ2-6; 8 nucleotides match TRBD2. With 6 bases clipped from V and 1 base from J, the junction kept 8 bases outside the gene matches. The CDR3 is 17 amino acids. Per germline, CDR1 LGHNT and CDR2 FRNRAP. CDR3 in amino acids: CASGTGLGASGANVLTF. The CDR3 DNA sequence: TGTGCTAGTGGAACGGGACTAGGGGCTTCTGGGGCCAACGTCCTGACTTTC. Using reference TRBV12-5 and TRBJ2-6 for the parts outside the CDR3, the full variable domain is DARVTQTPRHKVTEMGQEVTMRCQPILGHNTVFWYRQTMMQGLELLAYFRNRAPLDDSGMPKDRFSAEMPDATLATLKIQPSEPRDSAVYFCASGTGLGASGANVLTFGAGSRLTVL.

The V and J genes are TRBV28 and TRBJ1-1; the match to TRBD1 covers 7 bases. The CDR3 is 17 amino acids. The V gene end was trimmed by 3 bases and the J gene end by 1 base; junction bases not matched to a gene: 11. The germline V gene has CDR1 MDHEN and CDR2 SYDVKM. DNA for the CDR3: TGTGCCAGCAGTTTCCCGACCTGGGACAGCCAGAACACTGAAGCTTTCTTT. Its translation: CASSFPTWDSQNTEAFF.

J is TRBJ2-1 and V is TRBV28; 10 nucleotides line up with TRBD2. The V gene end was trimmed by 6 bases and the J gene end by 7 bases; junction bases not matched to a gene: 6. This CDR3 region has 14 residues. Germline CDR1 MDHEN, CDR2 SYDVKM. CDR3 coding DNA: TGTGCCAGCAGCACTAGCGGGACGTATAATGAGCAGTTCTTC. Amino acid sequence: CASSTSGTYNEQFF.

The rearrangement links TRBV5-4 to TRBJ2-3, with 11 bases lining up with TRBD2. CDR3 size: 16 residues. The V gene end was trimmed by 4 bases and the J gene end by 4 bases; junction bases not matched to a gene: 8. Per the germline V gene, CDR1 is SGHNT and CDR2 is YYREEE (reference sequence). CDR3 sequence (DNA): TGTGCCAGCAGCCAAGTACTAGCGGGAGTGGCAGATACGCAGTATTTT. Its translation: CASSQVLAGVADTQYF. The full variable domain, its missing parts supplied by reference TRBV5-4 and TRBJ2-3, is ETGVTQSPTHLIKTRGQQVTLRCSSQSGHNTVSWYQQALGQGPQFIFQYYREEENGRGNFPPRFSGLQFPNYSSELNVNALELDDSALYLCASSQVLAGVADTQYFGPGTRLTVL.

The chain is built from TRBV4-3 and TRBJ1-5; weak D call: TRBD1 (5 bases). Germline lookup yields CDR1 LGHNA and CDR2 YSLEER. Trimming took 0 bases from V and 1 from J, leaving 16 bases between them. This CDR3 region has 18 residues. The CDR3 region is CASSQDWGRDWSNQPQHF. CDR3 DNA: TGCGCCAGCAGCCAAGATTGGGGCAGGGACTGGAGCAATCAGCCCCAGCATTTT.

The chain couples TRBV14 to TRBJ2-4; 9 positions match TRBD2. J was trimmed by 9 bases and V by 3 bases; bases with no gene match: 3. The germline gives CDR1 SGHDN, CDR2 FVKESK. The CDR3 length is 13 residues. The chain's CDR3 is CASSHPLAGIQYF. The CDR3 nucleotides read TGTGCCAGCAGCCATCCACTAGCGGGCATTCAGTACTTC.